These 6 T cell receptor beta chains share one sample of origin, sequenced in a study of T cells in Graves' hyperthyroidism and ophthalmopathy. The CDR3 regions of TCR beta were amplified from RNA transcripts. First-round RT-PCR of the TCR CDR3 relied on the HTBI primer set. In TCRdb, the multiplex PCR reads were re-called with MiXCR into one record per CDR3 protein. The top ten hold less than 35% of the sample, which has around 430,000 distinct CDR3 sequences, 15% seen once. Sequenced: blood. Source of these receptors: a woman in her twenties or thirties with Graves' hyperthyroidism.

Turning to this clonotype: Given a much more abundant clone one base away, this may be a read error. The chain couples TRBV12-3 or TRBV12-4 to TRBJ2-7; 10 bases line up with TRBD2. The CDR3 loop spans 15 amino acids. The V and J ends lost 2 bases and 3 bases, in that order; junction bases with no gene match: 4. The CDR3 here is CASSLSASGSYEQYF. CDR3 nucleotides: TGTGCCAGCAGTTTATCGGCTAGCGGGAGCTACGAGCAGTACTTC.

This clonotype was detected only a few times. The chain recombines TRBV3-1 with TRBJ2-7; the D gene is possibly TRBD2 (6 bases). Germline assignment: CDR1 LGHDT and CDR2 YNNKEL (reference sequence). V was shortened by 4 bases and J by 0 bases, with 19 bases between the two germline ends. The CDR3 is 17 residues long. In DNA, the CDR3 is TGTGCCAGCAGCCTTTGGGGCGGGAAGATAGACTCCTACGAGCAGTACTTC. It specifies CASSLWGGKIDSYEQYF.

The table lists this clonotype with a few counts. The CDR3 DNA reads TGTGCCAGCAGCCCAAGGACAGGGAGCAATGAGCAGTTCTTC. Translated, it gives CASSPRTGSNEQFF. The J gene is TRBJ2-1, the V gene TRBV11-3; TRBD1 matches 8 bases. CDR3 size: 14 residues. Germline loops: CDR1 SGHNT, CDR2 YENEEA. V was clipped by 5 bases and J by 6 bases; unmatched bases: 6.

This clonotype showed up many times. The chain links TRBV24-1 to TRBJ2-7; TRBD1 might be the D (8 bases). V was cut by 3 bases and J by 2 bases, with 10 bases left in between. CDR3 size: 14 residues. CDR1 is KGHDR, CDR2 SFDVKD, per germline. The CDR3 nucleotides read TGTGCCACCAGTGATACAGGGGGGGCCTACGAGCAGTACTTC. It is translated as CATSDTGGAYEQYF.

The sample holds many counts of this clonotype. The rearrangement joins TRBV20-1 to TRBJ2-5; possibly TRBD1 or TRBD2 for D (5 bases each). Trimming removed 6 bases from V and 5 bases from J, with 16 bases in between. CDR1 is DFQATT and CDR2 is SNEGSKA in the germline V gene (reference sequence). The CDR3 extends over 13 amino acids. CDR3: CSAGTASVETQYF. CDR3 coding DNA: TGCAGTGCCGGGACCGCCTCGGTGGAGACCCAGTACTTC.

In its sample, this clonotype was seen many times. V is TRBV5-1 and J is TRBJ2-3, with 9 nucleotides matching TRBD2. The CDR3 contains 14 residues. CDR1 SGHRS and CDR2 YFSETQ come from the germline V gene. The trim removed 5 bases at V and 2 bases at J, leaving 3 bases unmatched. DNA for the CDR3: TGCGCCAGCAGGAAGCGGGAGGACACAGATACGCAGTATTTT. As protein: CASRKREDTDTQYF. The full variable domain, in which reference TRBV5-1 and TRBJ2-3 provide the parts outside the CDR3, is KAGVTQTPRYLIKTRGQQVTLSCSPISGHRSVSWYQQTPGQGLQFLFEYFSETQRNKGNFPGRFSGRQFSNSRSEMNVSTLELGDSALYLCASRKREDTDTQYFGPGTRLTVL.